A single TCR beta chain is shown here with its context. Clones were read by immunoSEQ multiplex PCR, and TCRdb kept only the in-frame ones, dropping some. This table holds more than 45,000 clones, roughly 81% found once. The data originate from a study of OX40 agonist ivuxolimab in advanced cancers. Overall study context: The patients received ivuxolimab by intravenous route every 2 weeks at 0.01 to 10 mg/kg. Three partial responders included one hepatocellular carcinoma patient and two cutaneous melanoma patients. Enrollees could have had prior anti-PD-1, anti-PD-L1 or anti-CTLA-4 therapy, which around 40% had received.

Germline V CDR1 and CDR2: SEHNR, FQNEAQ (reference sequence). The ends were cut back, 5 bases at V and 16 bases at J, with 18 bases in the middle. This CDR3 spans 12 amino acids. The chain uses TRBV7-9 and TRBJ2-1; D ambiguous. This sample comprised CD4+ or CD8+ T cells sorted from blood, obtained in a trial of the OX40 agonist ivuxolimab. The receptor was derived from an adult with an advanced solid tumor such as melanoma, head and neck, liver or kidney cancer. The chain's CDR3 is CASSPPSGRAFF. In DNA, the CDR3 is TGTGCCAGCAGCCCCCCCAGTGGTAGAGCTTTCTTC.